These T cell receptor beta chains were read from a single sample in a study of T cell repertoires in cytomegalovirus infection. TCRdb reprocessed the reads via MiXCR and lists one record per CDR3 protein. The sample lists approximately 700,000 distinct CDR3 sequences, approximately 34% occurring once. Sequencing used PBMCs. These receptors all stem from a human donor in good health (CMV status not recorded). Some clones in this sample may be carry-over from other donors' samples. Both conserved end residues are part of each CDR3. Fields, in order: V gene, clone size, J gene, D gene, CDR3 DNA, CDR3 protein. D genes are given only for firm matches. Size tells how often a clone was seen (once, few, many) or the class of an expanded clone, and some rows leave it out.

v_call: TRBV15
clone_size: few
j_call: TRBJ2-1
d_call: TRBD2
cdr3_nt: TGTGCCACCAGCATCGGACTAGCGGGAGCATATGAGCAGTTCTTC
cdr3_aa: CATSIGLAGAYEQFF

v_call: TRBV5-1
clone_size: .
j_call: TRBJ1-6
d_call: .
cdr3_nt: TGCGCCAGCAGCCCTCAAGAAGGGGTTAACTATAATTCACCCCTCCACTTT
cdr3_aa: CASSPQEGVNYNSPLHF

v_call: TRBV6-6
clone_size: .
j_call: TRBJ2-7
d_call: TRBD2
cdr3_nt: TGTGCCAGCAATAACGGGGGGGGGGCCTCCTACGAGCAGTGCTTC
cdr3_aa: CASNNGGGASYEQCF

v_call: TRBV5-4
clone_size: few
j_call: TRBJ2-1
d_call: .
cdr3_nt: TGTGCCAGCAGGGGCTGGCGGGGAGCCTACAATGAGCAGTTCTTC
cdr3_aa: CASRGWRGAYNEQFF

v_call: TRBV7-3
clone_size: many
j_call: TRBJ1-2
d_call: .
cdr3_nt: TGTGCCAGCAGCTTAACTGCGGCAGGGGATGGCTACACCTTC
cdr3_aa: CASSLTAAGDGYTF

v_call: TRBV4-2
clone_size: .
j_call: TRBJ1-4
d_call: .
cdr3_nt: TGTGCCAGCAGCCAAGATCAGGGTAATGAAAAACTGTTTTTT
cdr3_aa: CASSQDQGNEKLFF

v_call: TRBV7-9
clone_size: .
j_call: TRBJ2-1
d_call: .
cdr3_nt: TGTGCCAGCACCCGAGGGGGGGCCCCTGGTTACAATGAGCAGTTCTTC
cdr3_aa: CASTRGGAPGYNEQFF

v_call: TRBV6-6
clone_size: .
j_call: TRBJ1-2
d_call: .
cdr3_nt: TGTGCCAGCAGTTTACGACAGGCAAACTATGGCGACACCTTC
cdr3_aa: CASSLRQANYGDTF

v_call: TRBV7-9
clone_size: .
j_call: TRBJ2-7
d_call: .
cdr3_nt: TGTGCCAGCAGCTTATCCAGGGTTTACGAGCAGTACTTC
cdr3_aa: CASSLSRVYEQYF

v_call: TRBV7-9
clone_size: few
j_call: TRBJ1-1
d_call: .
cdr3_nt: TGTGCCAGCTTCGCAGTGGGGACTGAAGCTTTCTTT
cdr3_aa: CASFAVGTEAFF

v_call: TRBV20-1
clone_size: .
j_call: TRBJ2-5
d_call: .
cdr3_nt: TGCAGTGCTAGAGACGGCGACTCTCCCCAAGAGACCCAGTACTTC
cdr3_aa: CSARDGDSPQETQYF

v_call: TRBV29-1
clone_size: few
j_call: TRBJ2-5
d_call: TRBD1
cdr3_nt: TGCAGCGTTGAACGGGGTGGACAGGGGGCCCCGAGAGAGACCCAGTACTTC
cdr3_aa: CSVERGGQGAPRETQYF

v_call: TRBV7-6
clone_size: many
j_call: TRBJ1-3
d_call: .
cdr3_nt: TGTGCCAGCAGCTTGGACCTCTCTGGAAACACCATATATTTT
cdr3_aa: CASSLDLSGNTIYF

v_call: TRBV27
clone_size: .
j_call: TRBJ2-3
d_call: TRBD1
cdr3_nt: TGTGCCAGCAGTCCTCGGGACAGGACCACAGATACGCAGTATTTT
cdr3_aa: CASSPRDRTTDTQYF

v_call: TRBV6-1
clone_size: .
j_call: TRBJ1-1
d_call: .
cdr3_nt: TGTGCCAGCAGTAACTCACCCCCCCCTGAAGCTTTCTTT
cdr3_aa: CASSNSPPPEAFF

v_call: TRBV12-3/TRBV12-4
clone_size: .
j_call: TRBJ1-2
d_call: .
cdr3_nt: TGTGCCAGCAGTTTTACAGGGCTTGGCTATGGCTACACCTTC
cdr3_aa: CASSFTGLGYGYTF

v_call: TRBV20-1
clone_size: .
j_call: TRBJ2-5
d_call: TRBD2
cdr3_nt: TGCAGTGCTCCTAGACTAGCGCCTCAAGAGACCCAGTACTTC
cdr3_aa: CSAPRLAPQETQYF

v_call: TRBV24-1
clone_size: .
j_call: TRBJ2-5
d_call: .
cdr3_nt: TGTGCCACCAGTGATAACACAGGGACATCCCCGGGGACCCAGTACTTC
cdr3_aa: CATSDNTGTSPGTQYF

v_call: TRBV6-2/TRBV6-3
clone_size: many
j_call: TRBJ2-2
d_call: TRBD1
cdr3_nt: TGTGCCAGCAGTTCCTCCGGGACAGGGGGCACCGGGGAGCTGTTTTTT
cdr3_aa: CASSSSGTGGTGELFF

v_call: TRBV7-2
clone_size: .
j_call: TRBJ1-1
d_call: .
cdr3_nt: TGTGCCAGCAGCCCAACGTATCATGAAGCTTTCTTT
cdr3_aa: CASSPTYHEAFF

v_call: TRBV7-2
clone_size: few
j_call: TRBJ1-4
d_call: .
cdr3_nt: TGTGCCAGCAGCTTGGGGGCAGGGGTCTCTCCTAATGAAAAACTGTTTTTT
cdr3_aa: CASSLGAGVSPNEKLFF

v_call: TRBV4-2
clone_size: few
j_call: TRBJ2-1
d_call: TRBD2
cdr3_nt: TGTGCCAGCAGCCAAGATAAAGCGGGGGGGTACAATGAGCAGTTCTTC
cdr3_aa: CASSQDKAGGYNEQFF

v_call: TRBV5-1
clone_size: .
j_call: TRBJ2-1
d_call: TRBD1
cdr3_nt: TGCGCCAGCAGCTTGGGGGACAGCAATGCTGAGCAGTTCTTC
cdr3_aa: CASSLGDSNAEQFF

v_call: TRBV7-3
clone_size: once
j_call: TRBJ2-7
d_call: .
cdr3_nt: TGTGCCAGCAGTCCCCAACCTCCGGTAAATGAGCAGTACTTC
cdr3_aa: CASSPQPPVNEQYF

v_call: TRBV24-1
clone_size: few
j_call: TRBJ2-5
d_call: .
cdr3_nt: TGTGCCACCAGTGCCGTAGGGGCGTGGCAAGAGACCCAGTACTTC
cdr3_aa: CATSAVGAWQETQYF

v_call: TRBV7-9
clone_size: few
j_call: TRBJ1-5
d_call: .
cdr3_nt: TGTGCCAGCAGCTTAGCAGCGGGGGGGGGGCAGCCCCAGCATTTT
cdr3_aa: CASSLAAGGGQPQHF

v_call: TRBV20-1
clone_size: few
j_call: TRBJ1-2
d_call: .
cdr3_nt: TGCAGTGCTAGAAATACAGGGAACTATGGCTACACCTTC
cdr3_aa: CSARNTGNYGYTF

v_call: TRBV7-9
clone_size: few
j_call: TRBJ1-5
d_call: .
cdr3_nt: TGTGCCAGCAGCTTAGAGACAGGCGCCAATCAGCCCCAGCATTTT
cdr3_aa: CASSLETGANQPQHF

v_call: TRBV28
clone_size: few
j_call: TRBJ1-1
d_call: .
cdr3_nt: TGTGCCAGCAGTTTTGAAACGAGAGCTTTCTTT
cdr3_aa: CASSFETRAFF

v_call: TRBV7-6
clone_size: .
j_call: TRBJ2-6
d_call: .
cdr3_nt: TGTGCCAGCAGCTTAGCTCCAGGGAAGGCTGGGGCCAACGTCCTGACTTTC
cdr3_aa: CASSLAPGKAGANVLTF

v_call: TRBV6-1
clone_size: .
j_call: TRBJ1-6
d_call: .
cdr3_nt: TGTGCCAGCAGTGAAATGGGGTCACCCCTCCACTTT
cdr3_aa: CASSEMGSPLHF

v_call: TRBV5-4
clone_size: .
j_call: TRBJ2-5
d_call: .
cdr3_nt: TGTGCCAGCAGCCCCGTGGGGCAAGACGGAGAGACCCAGTACTTC
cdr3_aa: CASSPVGQDGETQYF

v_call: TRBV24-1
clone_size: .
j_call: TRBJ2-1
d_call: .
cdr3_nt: TGTGCCACCAGTGATTTGAGGGGACGCGGGGACAATGAGCAGTTCTTC
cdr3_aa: CATSDLRGRGDNEQFF

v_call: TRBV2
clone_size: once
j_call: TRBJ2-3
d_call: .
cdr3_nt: TGTGCCAGCAGTGACTGGAGCACAGATACGCAGTATTTT
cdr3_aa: CASSDWSTDTQYF

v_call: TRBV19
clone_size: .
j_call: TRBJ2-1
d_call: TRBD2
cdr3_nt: TGTGCCAGTAGTATAGTAGGTAGCGGGAGCAATGAGCAGTTCTTC
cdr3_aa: CASSIVGSGSNEQFF

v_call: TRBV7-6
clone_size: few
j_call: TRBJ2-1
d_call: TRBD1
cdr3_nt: TGTGCCAGCAGCTTAGACGGCAGGGGGAATGAGCAGTTCTTC
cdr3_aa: CASSLDGRGNEQFF

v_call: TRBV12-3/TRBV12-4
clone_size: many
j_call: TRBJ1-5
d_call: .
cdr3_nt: TGTGCCAGCGGAGGTCAGCCCCAGCATTTT
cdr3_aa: CASGGQPQHF

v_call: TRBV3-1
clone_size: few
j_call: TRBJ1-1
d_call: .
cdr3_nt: TGTGCCAGCAGCCCGTCGTGGACCAACACTGAAGCTTTCTTT
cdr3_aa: CASSPSWTNTEAFF

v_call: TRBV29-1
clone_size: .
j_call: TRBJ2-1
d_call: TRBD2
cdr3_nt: TGCAGCGTTGAAGATCCCCCTTTAGCGGGACGGTCCTACAATGAGCAGTTCTTC
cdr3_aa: CSVEDPPLAGRSYNEQFF

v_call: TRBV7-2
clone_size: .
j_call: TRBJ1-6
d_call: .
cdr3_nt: TGTGCCAGCAGTGAAAACCCCGCAGGATTCGGATCACCCCGCCAATTT
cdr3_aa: CASSENPAGFGSPRQF

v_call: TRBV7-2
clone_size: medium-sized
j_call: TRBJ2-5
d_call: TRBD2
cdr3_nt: TGTGCCAGCAGCTTAGTGGCTAGCGGGAAGCCGGAGACCCAGTACTTC
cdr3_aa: CASSLVASGKPETQYF

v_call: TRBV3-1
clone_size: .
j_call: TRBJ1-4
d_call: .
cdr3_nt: TGTGCCAGCAGCCAAGATCCGGGATATAATGAAAAACTGTTTTTT
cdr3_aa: CASSQDPGYNEKLFF

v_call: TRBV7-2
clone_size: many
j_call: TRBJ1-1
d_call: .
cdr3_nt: TGTGCCAGCAGGAATCCACCGAACACTGAAGCTTTCTTT
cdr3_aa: CASRNPPNTEAFF

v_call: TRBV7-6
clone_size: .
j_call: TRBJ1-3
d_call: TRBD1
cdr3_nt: TGTGCCAGCAGCGTTCAGGGGGCTGACACCATATATTTT
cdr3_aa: CASSVQGADTIYF

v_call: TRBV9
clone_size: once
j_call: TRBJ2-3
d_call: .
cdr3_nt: TGTGCCAGCAGCGTAGAGATAGATACGCAGTATTTT
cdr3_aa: CASSVEIDTQYF

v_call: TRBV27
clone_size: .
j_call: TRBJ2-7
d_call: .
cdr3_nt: TGTGCCAGCATTTTAAGCGGTACGGTGCAGTACTTC
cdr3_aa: CASILSGTVQYF

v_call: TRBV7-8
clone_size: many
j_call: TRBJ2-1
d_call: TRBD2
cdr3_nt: TGTGCCAGCAGCTCCCTGACTAGCGGGGGGGCTTCCTACAATGAGCAGTTCTTC
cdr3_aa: CASSSLTSGGASYNEQFF

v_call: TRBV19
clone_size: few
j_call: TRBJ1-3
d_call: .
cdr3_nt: TGTGCCAGTAGCCGACGGTTAAGCTCTGGAAACACCATATATTTT
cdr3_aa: CASSRRLSSGNTIYF

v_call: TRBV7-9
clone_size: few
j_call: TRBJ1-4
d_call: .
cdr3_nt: TGTGCCAGCAGCCCATCCTCTTTCTTAGACAGTCTTGCAACTAATGAAAAACTGTTTTTT
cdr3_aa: CASSPSSFLDSLATNEKLFF

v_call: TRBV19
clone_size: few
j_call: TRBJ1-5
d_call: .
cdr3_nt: TGTGCCAGTAGTATAAGTCGGAGCAATCAGCCCCAGCATTTT
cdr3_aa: CASSISRSNQPQHF

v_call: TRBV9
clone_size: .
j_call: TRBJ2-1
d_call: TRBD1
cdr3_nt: TGTGCCAGCAGCGGGGGACAGACAGGGGATGAGCAGTTCTTC
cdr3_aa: CASSGGQTGDEQFF

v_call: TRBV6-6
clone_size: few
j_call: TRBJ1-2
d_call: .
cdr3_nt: TGTGCCAGCGGCGGGGGGTTGTATGGCTACACCTTC
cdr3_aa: CASGGGLYGYTF

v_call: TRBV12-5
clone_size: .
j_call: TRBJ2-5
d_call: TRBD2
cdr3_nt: TGTGCTAGTGGAATCCGAACTAGCGGGGGTCGGGGGGAGAAAGAGACCCAGTACTTC
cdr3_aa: CASGIRTSGGRGEKETQYF

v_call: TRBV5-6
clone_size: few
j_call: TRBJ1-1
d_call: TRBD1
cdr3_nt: TGTGCCAGCAGGCCGACAGGGATCGGGGTGAACACTGAAGCTTTCTTT
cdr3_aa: CASRPTGIGVNTEAFF

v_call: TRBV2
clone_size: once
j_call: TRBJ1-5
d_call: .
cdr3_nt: TGTGCCAGCTCGAGATTTGGCAATCAGCCCCAGCATTTT
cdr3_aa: CASSRFGNQPQHF

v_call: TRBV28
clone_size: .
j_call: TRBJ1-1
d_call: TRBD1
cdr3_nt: TGTGCCAGCAGGGGGACAGCCTTGGCGGTTTCTGAAGCTTTCTTT
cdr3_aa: CASRGTALAVSEAFF

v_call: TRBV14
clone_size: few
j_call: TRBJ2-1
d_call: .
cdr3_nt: TGTGCCAGCAGCCCGATTTTAGACCCCGAGAGCTCCTACAATGAGCAGTTCTTC
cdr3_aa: CASSPILDPESSYNEQFF